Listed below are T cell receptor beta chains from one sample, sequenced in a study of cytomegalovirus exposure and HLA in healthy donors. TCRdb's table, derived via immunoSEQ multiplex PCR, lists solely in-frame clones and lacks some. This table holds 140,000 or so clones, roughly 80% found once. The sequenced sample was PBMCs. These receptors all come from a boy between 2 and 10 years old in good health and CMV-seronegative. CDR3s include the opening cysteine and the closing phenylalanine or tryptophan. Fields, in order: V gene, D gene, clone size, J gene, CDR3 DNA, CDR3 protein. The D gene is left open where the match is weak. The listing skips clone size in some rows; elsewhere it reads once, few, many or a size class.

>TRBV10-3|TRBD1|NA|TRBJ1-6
TGTGCCATCAGCTCATTGACAGGGACCCGTTCACCCCTCCACTTT
CAISSLTGTRSPLHF
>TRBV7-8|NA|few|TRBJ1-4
TGTGCCAGCAGCTGGGCCAGACAGGCTGTTGAAAAACTGTTTTTT
CASSWARQAVEKLFF
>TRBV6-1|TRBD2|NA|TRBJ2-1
TGTGCCAGCAGTGCGTGGGTGGGCGAACTAGCGGGAGTTTATGAGCAGTTCTTC
CASSAWVGELAGVYEQFF
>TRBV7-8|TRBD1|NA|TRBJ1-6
TGTGCCAGCAGCTTAGCACTGGACAGGGGGCATTCACCCCTCCACTTT
CASSLALDRGHSPLHF
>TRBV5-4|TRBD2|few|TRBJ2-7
TGTGCCAGCAGCTTGTGGGGGGACGGGGGGGACCGAGAGCAGTACTTC
CASSLWGDGGDREQYF
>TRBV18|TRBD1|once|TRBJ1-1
TGTGCCAGCTCACCCGGACAGGGCGGGAGCACTGAAGCTTTCTTT
CASSPGQGGSTEAFF
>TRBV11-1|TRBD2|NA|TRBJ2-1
TGTGCCAGCAGTCATCACGGGACTAGCGGGGGGAATGAGCAGTTCTTC
CASSHHGTSGGNEQFF
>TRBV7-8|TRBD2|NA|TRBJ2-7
TGTGCCAGCAGCCACCGCCCGGGACTAGGGGTGAGGGAGCAGTACTTC
CASSHRPGLGVREQYF
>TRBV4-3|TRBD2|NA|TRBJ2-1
TGCGCCAGCAGCCAAGATGGGACTAGCGGGGGGGCATACAATGAGCAGTTCTTC
CASSQDGTSGGAYNEQFF
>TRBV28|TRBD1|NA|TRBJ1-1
TGTGCCAGCAGTTTTTGGACAGGGACCATTGAAGCTTTCTTT
CASSFWTGTIEAFF
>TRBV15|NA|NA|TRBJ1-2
TGTGCCACCAGCAGAGCCCGGAGGCCAAATGGCTACACCTTC
CATSRARRPNGYTF
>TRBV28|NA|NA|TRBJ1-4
TGTGCCAGCAGTTTCCTAGATGGGGAAAAACTGTTTTTT
CASSFLDGEKLFF
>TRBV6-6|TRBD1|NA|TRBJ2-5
TGTGCCAGCAGTTACTCCGGACAGGGGGCAGAGACCCAGTACTTC
CASSYSGQGAETQYF
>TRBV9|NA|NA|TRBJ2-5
TGTGCCAGCAGCTCTTCAGACGGGAGCAGACACCAAGAGACCCAGTACTTC
CASSSSDGSRHQETQYF
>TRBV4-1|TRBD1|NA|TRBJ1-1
TGCGCCAGCAGCCAAGTGGGACAGGTGAACACTGAAGCTTTCTTT
CASSQVGQVNTEAFF
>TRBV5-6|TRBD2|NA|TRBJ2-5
TGTGCCAGCAGCTTTTTGACTAGCGGGGAATTAAAGTACTTC
CASSFLTSGELKYF
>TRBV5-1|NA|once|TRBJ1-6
TGCGCCAGCAGCTTGGTACAGACAAATTCACCCCTCCACTTT
CASSLVQTNSPLHF
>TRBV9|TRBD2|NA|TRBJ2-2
TGTGCCAGCAGCGAGCCGGGACTAGCGGGTCCCACCGGGGAGCTGTTTTTT
CASSEPGLAGPTGELFF
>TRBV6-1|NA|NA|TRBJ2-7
TGTGCCAGCGCAGGGGCCTCCTACGAGCAGTACTTC
CASAGASYEQYF
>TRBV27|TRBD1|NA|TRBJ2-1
TGTGCCAGCAGTTTGACAGGGTACAATGAGCAGTTCTTC
CASSLTGYNEQFF
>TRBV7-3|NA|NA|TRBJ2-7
TGTGCCAGCAGCTTAGGGGGACATGGGTCGGAAGAGCAGTACTTC
CASSLGGHGSEEQYF
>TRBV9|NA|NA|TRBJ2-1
TGTGCCAGCAGCTTAGGAACCGGGACTGGTTACAATGAGCAGTTCTTC
CASSLGTGTGYNEQFF